This paragraph covers one TCR beta chain sequence. V was trimmed by 3 bases and J by 4 bases, leaving 10 bases between them. Germline-derived CDR1 and CDR2 are SQVTM and ANQGSEA. This CDR3 contains 12 residues. These data originate in a study of T cell changes during pregnancy in multiple sclerosis. The assay was immunoSEQ multiplex PCR, and TCRdb's table has in-frame clones only and misses some. This table holds over 45,000 clones, roughly nine tenths found once. The sequence derives from a female donor with multiple sclerosis, enrolled in a pregnancy study. The chain uses TRBV29-1 and TRBJ2-7; D is possibly TRBD2 (6 bases). The sequenced sample was CD4+ T cells from peripheral blood mononuclear cells, obtained in the third trimester of pregnancy. The CDR3 is CSVESAGYEQYF. The DNA of the CDR3 is TGCAGCGTTGAGAGTGCGGGGTACGAGCAGTACTTC.